The 3 T cell receptor beta chains presented below share a single source sample, sequenced in a study of shared T cell receptors in the human thymus. The assay was immunoSEQ multiplex PCR, and TCRdb's table has in-frame clones only and misses some. The profile shows more than 550,000 clones, about 90% of them singletons. The sample also formed part of further work on human thymus T cells.

Specimen: thymocytes. The receptor source for this set is a boy under three years old with a congenital heart defect.

On this clone: Other DNA variants within this sample encode the same CDR3. This chain connects TRBV28 to TRBJ1-6; D is perhaps TRBD1 (5 bases). Germline values: CDR1 MDHEN, CDR2 SYDVKM. V dropped 4 bases and J dropped 7 bases, with 11 bases sitting between them. The CDR3 has 14 residues. As DNA, the CDR3 is TGTGCCAGCAGTTATTGGGGGGGAAATTCACCCCTCCACTTT. Translating gives CASSYWGGNSPLHF.

V gene TRBV9 combines with J gene TRBJ1-2, with D tentatively TRBD1 (6 bases). V lost 4 bases and J lost 6, with 25 bases in between. Germline values: CDR1 SGDLS, CDR2 YYNGEE. CDR3 length: 17 amino acids. Here the CDR3 reads CASSSSEVGQKVNGYTF. The CDR3 nucleotides are TGTGCCAGCAGCTCATCAGAGGTGGGACAAAAAGTGAATGGCTACACCTTC.

J is TRBJ2-1 and V is TRBV30; 9 bases line up with TRBD2. Germline CDR1 and CDR2: GTSNPN and SVGIG (reference sequence). The CDR3 is 16 amino acids. Trimming took 4 bases from V and 0 from J; bases not matched to a gene: 7. This CDR3 is CAWTAGGPSSYNEQFF. CDR3 in DNA: TGTGCCTGGACCGCGGGAGGGCCCAGCTCCTACAATGAGCAGTTCTTC. Variable domain in full (rest from reference TRBV30 and TRBJ2-1): SQTIHQWPATLVQPVGSPLSLECTVEGTSNPNLYWYRQAAGRGLQLLFYSVGIGQISSEVPQNLSASRPQDRQFILSSKKLLLSDSGFYLCAWTAGGPSSYNEQFFGPGTRLTVL.